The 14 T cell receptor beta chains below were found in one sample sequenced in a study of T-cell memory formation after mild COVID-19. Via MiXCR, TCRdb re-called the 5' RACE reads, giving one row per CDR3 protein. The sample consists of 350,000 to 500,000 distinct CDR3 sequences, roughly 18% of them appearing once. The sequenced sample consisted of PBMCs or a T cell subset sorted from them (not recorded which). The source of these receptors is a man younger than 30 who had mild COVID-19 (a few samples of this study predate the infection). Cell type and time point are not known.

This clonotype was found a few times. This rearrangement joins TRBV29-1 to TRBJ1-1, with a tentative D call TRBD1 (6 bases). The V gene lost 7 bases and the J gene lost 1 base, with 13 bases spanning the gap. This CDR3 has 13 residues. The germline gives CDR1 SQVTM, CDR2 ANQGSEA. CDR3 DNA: TGCAGCGGCACAAGGGGGTCGAACACTGAAGCTTTCTTT. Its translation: CSGTRGSNTEAFF.

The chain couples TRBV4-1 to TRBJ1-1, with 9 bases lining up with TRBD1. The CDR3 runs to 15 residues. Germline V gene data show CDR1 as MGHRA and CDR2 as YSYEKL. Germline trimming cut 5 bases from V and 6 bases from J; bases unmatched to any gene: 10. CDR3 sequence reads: CASSLRRDRDAEAFF. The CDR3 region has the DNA TGCGCCAGCAGCTTACGCCGGGACAGGGACGCTGAAGCTTTCTTT.

As DNA, the CDR3 is TGTGCCAGCAGGCCCCCGGGGAGCTGGGAAGAGACCCAGTACTTC. This sequence encodes CASRPPGSWEETQYF. The chain is built from TRBV7-2 and TRBJ2-5; D perhaps matches TRBD2 (5 bases). The V end was cut by 6 bases, the J end by 3 bases, with 17 bases between. The CDR3 is 15 residues long. CDR1 is SGHTA, CDR2 FQGNSA, per germline.

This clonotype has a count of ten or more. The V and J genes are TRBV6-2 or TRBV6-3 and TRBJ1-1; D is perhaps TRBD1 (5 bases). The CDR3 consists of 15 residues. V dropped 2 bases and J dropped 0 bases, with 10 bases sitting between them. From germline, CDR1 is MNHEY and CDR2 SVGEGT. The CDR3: CASSYHGAVNTEAFF. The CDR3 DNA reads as TGTGCCAGCAGTTACCATGGGGCAGTGAACACTGAAGCTTTCTTT.

CDR3 region: CSVGRTKGGETQYF. The DNA of the CDR3 is TGCAGCGTTGGGCGGACTAAAGGGGGAGAGACCCAGTACTTC. This chain connects TRBV29-1 to TRBJ2-5; D could derive from TRBD1 or TRBD2 (6 bases each). Germline loops: CDR1 SQVTM, CDR2 ANQGSEA. Deletions cut 4 bases from V and 4 bases from J, with 16 bases between. This CDR3 has 14 residues. Full variable domain (remainder filled in from reference TRBV29-1 and TRBJ2-5): SAVISQKPSRDICQRGTSLTIQCQVDSQVTMMFWYRQQPGQSLTLIATANQGSEATYESGFVIDKFPISRPNLTFSTLTVSNMSPEDSSIYLCSVGRTKGGETQYFGPGTRLLVL.

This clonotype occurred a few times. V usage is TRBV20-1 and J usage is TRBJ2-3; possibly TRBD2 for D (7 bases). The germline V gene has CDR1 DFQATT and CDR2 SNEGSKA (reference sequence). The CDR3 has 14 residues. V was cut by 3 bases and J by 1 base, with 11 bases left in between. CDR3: CSASWGGRTDTQYF. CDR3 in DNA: TGCAGTGCTAGTTGGGGGGGGCGCACAGATACGCAGTATTTT.

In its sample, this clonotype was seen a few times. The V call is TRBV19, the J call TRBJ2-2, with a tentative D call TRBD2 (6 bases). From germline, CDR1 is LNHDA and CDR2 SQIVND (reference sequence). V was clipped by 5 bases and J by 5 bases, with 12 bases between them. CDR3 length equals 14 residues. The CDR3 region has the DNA TGTGCCAGTAGTTCCTGGGGGGAGACCGGGGAGCTGTTTTTT. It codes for CASSSWGETGELFF.

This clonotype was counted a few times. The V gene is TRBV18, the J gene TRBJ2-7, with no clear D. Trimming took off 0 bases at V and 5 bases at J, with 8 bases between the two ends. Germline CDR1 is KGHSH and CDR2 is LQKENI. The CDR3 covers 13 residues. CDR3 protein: CASSPPGYDEQYF. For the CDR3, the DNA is TGTGCCAGCTCACCACCAGGGTACGACGAGCAGTACTTC.

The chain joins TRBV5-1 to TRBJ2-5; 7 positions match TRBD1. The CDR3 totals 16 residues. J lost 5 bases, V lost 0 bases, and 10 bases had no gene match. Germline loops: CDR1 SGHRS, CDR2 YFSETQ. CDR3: CASSLEQPGQKETQYF. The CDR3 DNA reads TGCGCCAGCAGCTTGGAGCAACCGGGACAGAAGGAGACCCAGTACTTC.

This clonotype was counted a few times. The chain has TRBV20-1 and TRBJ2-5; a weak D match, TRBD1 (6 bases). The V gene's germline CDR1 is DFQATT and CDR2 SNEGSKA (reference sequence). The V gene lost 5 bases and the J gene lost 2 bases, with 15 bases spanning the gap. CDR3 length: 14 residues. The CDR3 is CSAGDRRYQETQYF. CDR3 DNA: TGCAGTGCTGGTGACAGGCGATATCAAGAGACCCAGTACTTC.

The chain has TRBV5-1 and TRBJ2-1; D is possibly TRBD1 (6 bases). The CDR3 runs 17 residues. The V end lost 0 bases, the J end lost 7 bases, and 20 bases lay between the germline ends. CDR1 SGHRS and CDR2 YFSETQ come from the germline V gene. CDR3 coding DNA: TGCGCCAGCAGCTTGGGGGACACCCTACCGGGATTGAATGAGCAGTTCTTC. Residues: CASSLGDTLPGLNEQFF. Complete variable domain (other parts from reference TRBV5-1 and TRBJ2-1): KAGVTQTPRYLIKTRGQQVTLSCSPISGHRSVSWYQQTPGQGLQFLFEYFSETQRNKGNFPGRFSGRQFSNSRSEMNVSTLELGDSALYLCASSLGDTLPGLNEQFFGPGTRLTVL.

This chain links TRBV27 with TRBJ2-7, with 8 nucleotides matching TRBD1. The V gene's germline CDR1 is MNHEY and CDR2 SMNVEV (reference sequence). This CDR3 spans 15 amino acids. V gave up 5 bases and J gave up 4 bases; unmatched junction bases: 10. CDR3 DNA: TGTGCCAGCAGTCCCAGGGGGCAGGGAGTATACGAGCAGTACTTC. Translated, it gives CASSPRGQGVYEQYF.

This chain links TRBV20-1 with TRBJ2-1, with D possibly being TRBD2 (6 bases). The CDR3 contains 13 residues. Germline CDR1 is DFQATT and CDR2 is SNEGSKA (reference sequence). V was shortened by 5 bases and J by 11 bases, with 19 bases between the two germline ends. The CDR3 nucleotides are TGCAGTGCTCGATTCGGGAGCACAGATCAGCAGTTCTTC. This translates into CSARFGSTDQQFF.

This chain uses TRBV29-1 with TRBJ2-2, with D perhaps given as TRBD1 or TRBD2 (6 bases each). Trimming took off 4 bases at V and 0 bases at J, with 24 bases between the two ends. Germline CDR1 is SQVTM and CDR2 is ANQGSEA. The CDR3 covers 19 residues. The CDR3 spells CSVGGATGEIQPNTGELFF. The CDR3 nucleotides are TGCAGCGTTGGGGGGGCGACAGGAGAAATACAGCCGAACACCGGGGAGCTGTTTTTT.